This TCR beta chain was documented in a study of T cell changes during pregnancy in multiple sclerosis. Profiled with immunoSEQ multiplex PCR; TCRdb holds only in-frame clones, not every one. The sample shows about 120,000 clones, roughly 92% of them seen only once. The germline V and J ends were trimmed by 0 bases and 0 bases, with 6 bases remaining between them. There are 14 residues in the CDR3. Germline assignment: CDR1 SGDLS and CDR2 YYNGEE. The TCR was taken from a female donor with multiple sclerosis, enrolled in a pregnancy study. This sequence joins TRBV9 and TRBJ1-2, with a tentative D call TRBD1 (6 bases). The sequencing used peripheral blood, collected before pregnancy. CDR3 bases: TGTGCCAGCAGCGTAGGGGACACTAACTATGGCTACACCTTC. This sequence encodes CASSVGDTNYGYTF.